This passage covers 3 T cell receptor beta chains from one sample sequenced in a study of blood T cell repertoires in COVID-19. Using immunoSEQ multiplex PCR, the repertoire was profiled, and TCRdb retains in-frame clones only, with some absent. The sample carries roughly 250,000 clones, 75% to 90% recorded once. The sequenced material came from peripheral blood. The receptors were gathered from a woman aged 40 to 49 with acute or convalescent COVID-19.

The gene calls are TRBV12-3 or TRBV12-4 and TRBJ2-4; D is uncertain. The CDR3 runs to 13 residues. The V and J ends lost 5 bases and 4 bases respectively, with 9 bases between them. The CDR3 nucleotides read TGTGCCAGCAGTCCCTCCCCGAAAAACATTCAGTACTTC. This sequence encodes CASSPSPKNIQYF.

This clone was detected a few times. The chain couples TRBV6-4 to TRBJ1-3; 8 bases are shared with TRBD1. Germline loops: CDR1 MRHNA, CDR2 SNTAGT. The CDR3 consists of 13 residues. V shed 6 bases and J 8 bases; nucleotides not matched to a gene: 6. CDR3 amino acids: CASSPGQGDTIYF. For the CDR3, the DNA is TGTGCCAGCAGCCCTGGACAGGGAGACACCATATATTTT.

This chain connects TRBV7-9 to TRBJ1-3; 9 bases fit TRBD1. This CDR3 has 19 residues. The V and J ends lost 7 bases and 1 base, in that order; junction bases with no gene match: 17. Germline V gene sequence: CDR1 SEHNR, CDR2 FQNEAQ (reference sequence). Here the CDR3 reads CASTPTGTGHGESGNTIYF. DNA of the CDR3: TGTGCCAGCACCCCCACCGGGACAGGGCACGGGGAATCTGGAAACACCATATATTTT. Looking up the rest from reference TRBV7-9 and TRBJ1-3 gives the full variable domain: DTGVSQNPRHKITKRGQNVTFRCDPISEHNRLYWYRQTLGQGPEFLTYFQNEAQLEKSRLLSDRFSAERPKGSFSTLEIQRTEQGDSAMYLCASTPTGTGHGESGNTIYFGEGSWLTVV.